The table lists the clone carrying this T cell receptor (beta chain) with a few counts. What it binds is not known. These data come from a study of cytomegalovirus exposure and HLA in healthy donors. Study-wide background: An analysis done earlier identified more than 90 million unique TCR beta sequences from about 179 million T cells.

This PCR relied on a set of 60 Vbeta primers and 13 Jbeta primers. Repertoires were generated with immunoSEQ multiplex PCR, while TCRdb's copy carries only in-frame clones and drops some. The sample comprises some 90,000 clones, approximately 71% of which are singletons, and approximately 2.9% rests with the top ten. This CDR3 region has 15 residues. With 4 bases clipped from V and 0 bases from J, the junction kept 5 bases outside the gene matches. Germline V gene sequence: CDR1 MGHDK, CDR2 SYGVNS. General study findings and limits: A later analysis found most CMV-associated TCR beta chains apparently HLA-restricted.

Sequenced material: PBMCs. The source is a man in his forties or fifties in good health and CMV-seronegative. The V call is TRBV25-1, the J call TRBJ1-1, with 7 nucleotides matching TRBD1. CDR3 sequence reads: CASSAWTGLNTEAFF. In nucleotides, the CDR3 is TGTGCCAGCAGTGCTTGGACAGGTCTGAACACTGAAGCTTTCTTT.